This T cell receptor (beta chain) appears in the sequencing data of a study of T cell changes during pregnancy in multiple sclerosis. With V trimmed by 9 bases and J by 0 bases, 3 bases remained unmatched. The CDR3 totals 14 residues. CDR1 and CDR2 from the germline V gene are SNHLY and FYNNEI. Method: immunoSEQ multiplex PCR; TCRdb's copy keeps in-frame clones and lacks some. The sample lists around 97,000 clones, approximately 90% occurring once. This specimen was peripheral blood, taken after pregnancy. The V and J genes are TRBV2 and TRBJ2-2, with 8 bases matching TRBD1. The TCR was taken from a female donor with multiple sclerosis, enrolled in a pregnancy study. CDR3 residues: CASRTGTNTGELFF. CDR3 DNA sequence: TGTGCCAGTAGGACAGGGACGAACACCGGGGAGCTGTTTTTT.